This record looks at one TCR beta chain sequence and its context. Germline loops: CDR1 KGHSH, CDR2 LQKENI. The germline V and J ends were trimmed by 4 bases and 0 bases, with 13 bases remaining between them. The CDR3 is made up of 16 amino acids. There were no recent acute infections or vaccinations among the donors, who were healthy HIV-negative adults. CD4+ cells underwent separation, giving CD45RA+ naive and CD45RA-negative memory subsets. This sample was taken from a study of shared clonotypes between healthy human individuals. Assay used: immunoSEQ multiplex PCR; TCRdb lists only in-frame clones, some missing. The sample has hundreds of thousands of clones; around 78% are singletons.

The chain has TRBV18 and TRBJ1-5; no definite D call. The sample comprised memory CD4+ T cells sorted from blood. Subset described: CD45RA-negative fraction. The TCR originated in a woman in her thirties in good health. In DNA form, the CDR3 reads TGTGCCAGCTCACGTGTAGCCGGTATTAGCAATCAGCCCCAGCATTTT. It codes for CASSRVAGISNQPQHF.